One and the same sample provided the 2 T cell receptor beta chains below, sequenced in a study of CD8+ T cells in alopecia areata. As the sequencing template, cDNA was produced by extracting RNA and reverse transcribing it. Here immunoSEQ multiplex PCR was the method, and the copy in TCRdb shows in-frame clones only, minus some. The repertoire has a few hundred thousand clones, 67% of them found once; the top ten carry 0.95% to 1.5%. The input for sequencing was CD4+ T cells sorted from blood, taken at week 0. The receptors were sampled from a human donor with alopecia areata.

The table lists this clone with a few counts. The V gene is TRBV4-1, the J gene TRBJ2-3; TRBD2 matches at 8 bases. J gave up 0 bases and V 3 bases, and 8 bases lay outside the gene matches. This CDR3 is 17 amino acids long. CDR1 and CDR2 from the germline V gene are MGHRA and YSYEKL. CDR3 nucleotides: TGCGCCAGCAGCCACCTAACTAGCGGCGACAGCACAGATACGCAGTATTTT. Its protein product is CASSHLTSGDSTDTQYF.

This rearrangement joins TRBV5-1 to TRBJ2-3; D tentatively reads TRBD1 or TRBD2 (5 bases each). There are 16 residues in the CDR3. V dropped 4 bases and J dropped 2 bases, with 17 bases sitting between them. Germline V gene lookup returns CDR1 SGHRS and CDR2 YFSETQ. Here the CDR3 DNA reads TGCGCCAGCAGCCGCGTATCCGGGACCTACACAGATACGCAGTATTTT. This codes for CASSRVSGTYTDTQYF.